Each of the 9 T cell receptor beta chains below was sequenced from the same sample in a study of cytomegalovirus exposure and HLA in healthy donors. The study ran its PCR with 60 Vbeta and 13 Jbeta primers. Measured with immunoSEQ multiplex PCR; TCRdb has only the in-frame clones, and not every one. The sample carries 57,000 or so clones, around 70% recorded once. The sample was PBMCs. The receptors were sampled from an older woman in good health and CMV-seropositive.

The chain carries TRBV13 and TRBJ1-2; 12 nucleotides match TRBD1. Germline CDR1 PRHDT, CDR2 FYEKMQ (reference sequence). This CDR3 spans 15 amino acids. Trimming removed 8 bases from V and 4 bases from J; junction bases left unmatched: 8. The CDR3 nucleotides are TGTGCCAGCCTCTTGGGACAGGGGGCAGGCTATGGCTACACCTTC. This sequence encodes CASLLGQGAGYGYTF.

The chain combines TRBV10-3 with TRBJ2-1, with 9 bases that match TRBD2. The CDR3 runs to 17 residues. V lost 7 bases to trimming and J lost 7 bases; unmatched junction nucleotides: 17. Germline CDR1 is ENHRY and CDR2 is SYGVKD. The CDR3 reads CAIKEGPGLATSNEQFF. CDR3 bases: TGTGCCATCAAGGAGGGACCGGGACTAGCAACGTCGAATGAGCAGTTCTTC.

A single count supports this clone. CDR3 nucleotides: TGTGCCAGCAGCGTCTCAGGACTAGCGGGGGGGAGTACAGATACGCAGTATTTT. It yields the protein CASSVSGLAGGSTDTQYF. This chain connects TRBV9 to TRBJ2-3; 15 bases agree with TRBD2. The germline V gene encodes CDR1 SGDLS and CDR2 YYNGEE. Unmatched junction bases numbered 7, after V lost 2 bases and J lost 3 bases. CDR3 size: 18 residues.

This clone was detected only once. The rearrangement links TRBV19 to TRBJ1-1; D not certain. Trimming pared 6 bases from V and 2 bases from J, leaving 13 bases between. There are 14 residues in the CDR3. Germline lookup yields CDR1 LNHDA and CDR2 SQIVND (reference sequence). CDR3 in amino acids: CASRPRVGNTEAFF. CDR3 bases: TGTGCCAGTAGGCCGAGGGTCGGAAACACTGAAGCTTTCTTT.

This chain connects TRBV27 to TRBJ2-3; D may be TRBD2 (7 bases). Deletions cut 3 bases from V and 3 bases from J, with 13 bases between. Germline loops: CDR1 MNHEY, CDR2 SMNVEV (reference sequence). The CDR3 has 15 residues. The DNA of the CDR3 is TGTGCCAGCAGTTTGGCCAGGGGAGGGACAGATACGCAGTATTTT. Translating it yields CASSLARGGTDTQYF.

The V and J genes are TRBV2 and TRBJ1-2, with TRBD1 identical over 9 bases. The CDR3 totals 19 residues. Germline loops: CDR1 SNHLY, CDR2 FYNNEI. The trim removed 8 bases at V and 5 bases at J, leaving 24 bases unmatched. CDR3 residues: CASESQRMGQGPHSYGYTF. The CDR3 nucleotides read TGTGCCAGCGAAAGCCAAAGGATGGGACAGGGCCCACACTCGTATGGCTACACCTTC.

The V gene is TRBV4-3, the J gene TRBJ1-6, with D possibly being TRBD1 (5 bases). The germline V gene encodes CDR1 LGHNA and CDR2 YSLEER. This CDR3 contains 18 residues. V dropped 0 bases and J dropped 5 bases, with 17 bases sitting between them. CDR3 protein: CASSQESRDRIHNSPLHF. CDR3 nucleotide sequence: TGCGCCAGCAGCCAAGAATCTAGAGACAGAATTCATAATTCACCCCTCCACTTT.

This clone has more than one count but fewer than ten. This chain's CDR3 is CASSHAGTGNQPQHF. The DNA of the CDR3 is TGCGCCAGCAGCCACGCCGGGACAGGCAATCAGCCCCAGCATTTT. This sequence joins TRBV4-3 and TRBJ1-5, with 7 bases aligning to TRBD1. Germline loops: CDR1 LGHNA, CDR2 YSLEER. The CDR3 length is 15 residues. The V and J ends lost 3 bases and 2 bases, in that order; junction bases with no gene match: 4.

The gene calls are TRBV5-1 and TRBJ2-5; 8 bases are a match to TRBD1. V gave up 3 bases and J gave up 1 base; unmatched junction bases: 8. Germline CDR1 reads SGHRS; CDR2 reads YFSETQ. The CDR3 extends over 16 amino acids. The CDR3 DNA follows: TGCGCCAGCAGCTCTCTAGGACAGGGCCTCCAAGAGACCCAGTACTTC. It codes for CASSSLGQGLQETQYF.